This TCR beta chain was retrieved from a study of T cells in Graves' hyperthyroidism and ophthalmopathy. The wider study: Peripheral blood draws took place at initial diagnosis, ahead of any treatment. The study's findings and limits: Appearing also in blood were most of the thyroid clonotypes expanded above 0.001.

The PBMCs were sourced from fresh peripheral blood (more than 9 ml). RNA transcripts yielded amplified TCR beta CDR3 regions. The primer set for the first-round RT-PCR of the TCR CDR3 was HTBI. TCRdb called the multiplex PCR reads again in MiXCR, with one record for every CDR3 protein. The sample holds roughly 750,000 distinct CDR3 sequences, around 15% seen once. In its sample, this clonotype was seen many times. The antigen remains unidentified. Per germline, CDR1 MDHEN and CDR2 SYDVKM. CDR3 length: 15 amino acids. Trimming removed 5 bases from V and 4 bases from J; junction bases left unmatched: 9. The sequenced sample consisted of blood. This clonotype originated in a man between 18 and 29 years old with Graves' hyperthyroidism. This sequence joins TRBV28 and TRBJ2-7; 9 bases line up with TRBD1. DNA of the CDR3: TGTGCCAGCAGTGCCACCGGGACAGGGAGGTACGAGCAGTACTTC. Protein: CASSATGTGRYEQYF.